Included here is one T cell receptor (beta chain) sequence, with context. Its antigen is not known. This specimen comes from a study of prognosis after radiotherapy for stage I lung cancer. The wider study: Those with stage I non-small cell lung cancer who took part were enrolled between 2018 and 2019. After radiotherapy, distant metastases were seen in a handful of patients (median about 7 months), and no significant progression was seen in 15.

Trimming at V came to 6 bases and at J to 4 bases, leaving 14 bases not matched to a gene. Germline CDR1 and CDR2: SQVTM and ANQGSEA. This CDR3 region has 16 residues. Study-wide results and caveats: Divergent TRBV and TRBJ gene usage has reportedly been observed between patients with and without metastases. Once stereotactic body radiation therapy had been given, unique TCR clone counts fell, with a median of roughly 9,300 versus 7,200.

TCR beta CDR3 amplification from genomic DNA was performed by two-round multiplex PCR. Primers specific to each TRBV and TRBJ gene were used in first-round PCR. TCRdb redid the calling of the multiplex PCR reads with MiXCR, one entry per CDR3 protein. The sample holds nearly 25,000 distinct CDR3 sequences; roughly 40% are singletons and the top ten take around 62%. The specimen was PBMCs, collected before or after stereotactic body radiation therapy (not recorded which). The TCR sequence derives from a donor over 45 with non-small cell lung cancer. The rearrangement uses TRBV29-1 and TRBJ2-3; 9 bases agree with TRBD1. Here the CDR3 reads CSVDQGTGKGADTQYF. The DNA for the CDR3 is TGCAGCGTAGACCAGGGGACAGGGAAGGGGGCAGATACGCAGTATTTT.